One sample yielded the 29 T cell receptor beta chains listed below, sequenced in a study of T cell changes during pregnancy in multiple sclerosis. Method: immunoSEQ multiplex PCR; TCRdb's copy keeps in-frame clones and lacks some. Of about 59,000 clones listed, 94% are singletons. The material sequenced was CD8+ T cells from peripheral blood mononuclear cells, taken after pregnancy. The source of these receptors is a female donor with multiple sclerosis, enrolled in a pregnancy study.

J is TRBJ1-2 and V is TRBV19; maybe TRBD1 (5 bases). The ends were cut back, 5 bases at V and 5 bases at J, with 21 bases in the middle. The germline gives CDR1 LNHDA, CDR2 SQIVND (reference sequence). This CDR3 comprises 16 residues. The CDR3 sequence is CASSPTTDLSLYGYTF. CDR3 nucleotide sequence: TGTGCCAGTAGTCCCACGACAGATTTAAGCTTATATGGCTACACCTTC.

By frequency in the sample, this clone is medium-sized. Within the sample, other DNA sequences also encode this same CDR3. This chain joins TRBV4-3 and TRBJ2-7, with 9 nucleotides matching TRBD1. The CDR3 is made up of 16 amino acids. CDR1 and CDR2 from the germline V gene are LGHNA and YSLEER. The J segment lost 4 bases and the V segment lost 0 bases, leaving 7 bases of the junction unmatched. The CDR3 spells CASSQDPGQGRYEQYF. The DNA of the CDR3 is TGCGCCAGCAGCCAAGACCCGGGACAGGGAAGGTACGAGCAGTACTTC.

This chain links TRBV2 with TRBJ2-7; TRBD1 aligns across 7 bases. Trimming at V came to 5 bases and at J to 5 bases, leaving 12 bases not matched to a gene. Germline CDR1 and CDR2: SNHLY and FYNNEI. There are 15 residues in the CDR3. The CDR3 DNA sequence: TGTGCCAGCAGTTCCTTGGTACAGGGGAGCGACGAGCAGTACTTC. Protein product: CASSSLVQGSDEQYF.

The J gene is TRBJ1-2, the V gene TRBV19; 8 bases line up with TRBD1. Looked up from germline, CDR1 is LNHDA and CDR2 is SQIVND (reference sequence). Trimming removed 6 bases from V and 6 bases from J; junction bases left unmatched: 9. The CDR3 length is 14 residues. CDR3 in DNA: TGTGCCAGTAGGGCCGGGACAGGCGCGAATGGCTACACCTTC. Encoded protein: CASRAGTGANGYTF.

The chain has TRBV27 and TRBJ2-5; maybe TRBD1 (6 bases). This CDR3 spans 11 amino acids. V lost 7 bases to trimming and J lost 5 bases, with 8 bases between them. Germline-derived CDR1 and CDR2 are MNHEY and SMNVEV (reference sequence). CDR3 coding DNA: TGTGCCAGCACCCAGGGGGAGACCCAGTACTTC. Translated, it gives CASTQGETQYF.

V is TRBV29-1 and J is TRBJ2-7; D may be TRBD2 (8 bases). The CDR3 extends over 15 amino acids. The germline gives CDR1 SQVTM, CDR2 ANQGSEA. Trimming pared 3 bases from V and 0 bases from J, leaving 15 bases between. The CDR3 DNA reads TGCAGCGTTGACGGGGACAGCGGGAGCTCCTACGAGCAGTACTTC. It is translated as CSVDGDSGSSYEQYF.

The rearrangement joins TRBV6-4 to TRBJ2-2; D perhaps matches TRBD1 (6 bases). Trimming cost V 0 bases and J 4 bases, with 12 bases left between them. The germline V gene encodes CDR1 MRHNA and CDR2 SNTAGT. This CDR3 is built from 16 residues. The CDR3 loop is CASSDSPGVGTGELFF. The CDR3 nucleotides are TGTGCCAGCAGTGACTCGCCAGGGGTGGGCACCGGGGAGCTGTTTTTT.

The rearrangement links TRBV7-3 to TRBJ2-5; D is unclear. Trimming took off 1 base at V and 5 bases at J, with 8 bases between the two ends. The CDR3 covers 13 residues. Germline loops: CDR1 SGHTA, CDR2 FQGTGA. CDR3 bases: TGTGCCAGCAGCTTAAGTGTCCTGGAGACCCAGTACTTC. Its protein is CASSLSVLETQYF.

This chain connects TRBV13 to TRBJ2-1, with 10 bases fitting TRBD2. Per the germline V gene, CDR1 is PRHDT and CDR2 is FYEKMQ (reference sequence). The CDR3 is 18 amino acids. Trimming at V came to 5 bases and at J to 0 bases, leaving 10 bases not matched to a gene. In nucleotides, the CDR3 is TGTGCCAGCAGCACTCGGACTAGCGGCCCGGGCTCCTACAATGAGCAGTTCTTC. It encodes CASSTRTSGPGSYNEQFF.

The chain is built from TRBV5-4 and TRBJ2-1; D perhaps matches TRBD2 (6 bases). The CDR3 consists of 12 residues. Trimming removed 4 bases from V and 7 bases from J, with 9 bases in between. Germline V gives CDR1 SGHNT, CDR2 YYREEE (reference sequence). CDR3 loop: CASSPSGNEQFF. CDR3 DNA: TGTGCCAGCAGCCCGAGCGGGAATGAGCAGTTCTTC.

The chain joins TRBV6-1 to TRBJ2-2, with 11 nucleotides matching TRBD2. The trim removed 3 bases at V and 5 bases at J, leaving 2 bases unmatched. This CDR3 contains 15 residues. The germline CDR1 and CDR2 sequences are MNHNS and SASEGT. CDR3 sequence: CASSEVAGGTGELFF. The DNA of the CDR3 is TGTGCCAGCAGTGAGGTAGCGGGAGGGACCGGGGAGCTGTTTTTT.

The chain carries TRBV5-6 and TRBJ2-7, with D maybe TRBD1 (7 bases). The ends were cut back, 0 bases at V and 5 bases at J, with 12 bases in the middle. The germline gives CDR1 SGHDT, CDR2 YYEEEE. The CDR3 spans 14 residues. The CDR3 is CASSLGGTADEQYF. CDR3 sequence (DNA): TGTGCCAGCAGCTTGGGCGGGACAGCAGACGAGCAGTACTTC.

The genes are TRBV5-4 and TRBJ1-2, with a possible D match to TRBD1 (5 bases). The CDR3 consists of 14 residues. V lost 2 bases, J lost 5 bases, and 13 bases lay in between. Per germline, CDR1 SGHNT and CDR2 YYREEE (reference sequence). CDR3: CASSFRGVVYGYTF. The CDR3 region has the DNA TGTGCCAGCAGCTTTAGGGGCGTAGTGTATGGCTACACCTTC.

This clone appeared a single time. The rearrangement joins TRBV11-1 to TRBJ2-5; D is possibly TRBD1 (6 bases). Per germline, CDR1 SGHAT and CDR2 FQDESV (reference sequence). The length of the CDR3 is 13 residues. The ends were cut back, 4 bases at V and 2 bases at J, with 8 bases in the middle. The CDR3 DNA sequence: TGTGCCAGCAGCTCGGACAGTCAAGAGACCCAGTACTTC. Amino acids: CASSSDSQETQYF.

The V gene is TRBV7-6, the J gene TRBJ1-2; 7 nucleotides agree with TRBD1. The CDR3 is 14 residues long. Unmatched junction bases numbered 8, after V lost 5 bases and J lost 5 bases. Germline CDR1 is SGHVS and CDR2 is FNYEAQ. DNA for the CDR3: TGTGCCAGCAGCCCAGCCGGGACAGCTTATGGCTACACCTTC. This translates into CASSPAGTAYGYTF.

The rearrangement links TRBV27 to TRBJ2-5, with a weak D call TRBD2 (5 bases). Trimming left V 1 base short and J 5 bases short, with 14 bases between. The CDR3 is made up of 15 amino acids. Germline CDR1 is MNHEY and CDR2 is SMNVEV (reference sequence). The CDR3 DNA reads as TGTGCCAGCAGTTTATATGCGGGTTCGGGGGAGACCCAGTACTTC. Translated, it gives CASSLYAGSGETQYF.

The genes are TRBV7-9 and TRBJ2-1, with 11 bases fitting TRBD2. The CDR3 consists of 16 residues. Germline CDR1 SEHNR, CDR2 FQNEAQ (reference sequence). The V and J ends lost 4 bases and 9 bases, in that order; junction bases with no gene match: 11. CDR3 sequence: CASSSPTSGSTREQFF. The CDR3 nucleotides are TGTGCCAGCAGCTCCCCAACTAGCGGGAGTACTCGTGAGCAGTTCTTC.

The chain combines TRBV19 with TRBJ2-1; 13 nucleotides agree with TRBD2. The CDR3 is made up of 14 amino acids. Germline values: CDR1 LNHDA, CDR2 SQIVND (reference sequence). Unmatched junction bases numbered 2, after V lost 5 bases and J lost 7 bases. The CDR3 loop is CASSLLAGGNEQFF. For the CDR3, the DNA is TGTGCCAGTAGTTTACTAGCGGGAGGGAATGAGCAGTTCTTC.

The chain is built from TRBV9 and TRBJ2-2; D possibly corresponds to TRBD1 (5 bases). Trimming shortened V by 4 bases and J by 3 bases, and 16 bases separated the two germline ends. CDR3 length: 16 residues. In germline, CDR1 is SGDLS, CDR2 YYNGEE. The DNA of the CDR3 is TGTGCCAGCAGCCCCCGAGACAGTGCTTACACCGGGGAGCTGTTTTTT. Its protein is CASSPRDSAYTGELFF.

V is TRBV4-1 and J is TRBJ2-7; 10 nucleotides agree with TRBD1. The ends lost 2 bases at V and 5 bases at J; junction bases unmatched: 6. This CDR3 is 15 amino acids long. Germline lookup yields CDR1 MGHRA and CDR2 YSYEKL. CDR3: CASSQRDRGRDEQYF. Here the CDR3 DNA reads TGCGCCAGCAGCCAACGTGACAGGGGGCGCGACGAGCAGTACTTC.

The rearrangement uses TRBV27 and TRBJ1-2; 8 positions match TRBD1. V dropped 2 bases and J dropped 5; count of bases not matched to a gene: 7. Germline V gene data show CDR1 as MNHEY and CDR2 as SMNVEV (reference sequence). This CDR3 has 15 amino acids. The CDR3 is CASSLQGQAEYGYTF. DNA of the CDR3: TGTGCCAGCAGTTTACAGGGACAGGCGGAGTATGGCTACACCTTC.

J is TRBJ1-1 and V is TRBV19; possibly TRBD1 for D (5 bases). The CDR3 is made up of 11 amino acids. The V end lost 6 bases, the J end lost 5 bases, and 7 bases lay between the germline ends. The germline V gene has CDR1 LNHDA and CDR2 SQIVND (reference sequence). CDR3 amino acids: CASSGGTEAFF. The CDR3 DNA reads TGTGCCAGTAGCGGGGGGACTGAAGCTTTCTTT.

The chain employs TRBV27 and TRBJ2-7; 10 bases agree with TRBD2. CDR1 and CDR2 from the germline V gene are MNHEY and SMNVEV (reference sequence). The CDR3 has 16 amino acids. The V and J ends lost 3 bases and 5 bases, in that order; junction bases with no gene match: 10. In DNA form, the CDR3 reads TGTGCCAGCAGTTTCCCCCCAGCGGGAGGGATCCACGAGCAGTACTTC. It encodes CASSFPPAGGIHEQYF.

The CDR3: CASRPKTSGSYEQYF. The CDR3 DNA is TGTGCCAGCAGACCAAAGACTAGCGGTTCCTACGAGCAGTACTTC. The chain joins TRBV7-8 to TRBJ2-7; 9 bases line up with TRBD2. Germline assignment: CDR1 SGHVS and CDR2 FQNEAQ. The trim removed 6 bases at V and 1 base at J, leaving 7 bases unmatched. This CDR3 is built from 15 residues. Complete variable domain (other parts from reference TRBV7-8 and TRBJ2-7): GAGVSQSPRYKVAKRGQDVALRCDPISGHVSLFWYQQALGQGPEFLTYFQNEAQLDKSGLPSDRFFAERPEGSVSTLKIQRTQQEDSAVYLCASRPKTSGSYEQYFGPGTRLTVT.

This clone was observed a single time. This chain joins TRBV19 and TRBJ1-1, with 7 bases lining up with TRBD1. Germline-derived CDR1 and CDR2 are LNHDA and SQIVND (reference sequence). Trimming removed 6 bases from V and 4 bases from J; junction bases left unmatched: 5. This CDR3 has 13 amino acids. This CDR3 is CASRTGVSTEAFF. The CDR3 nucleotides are TGTGCCAGTAGAACAGGGGTTAGCACTGAAGCTTTCTTT.

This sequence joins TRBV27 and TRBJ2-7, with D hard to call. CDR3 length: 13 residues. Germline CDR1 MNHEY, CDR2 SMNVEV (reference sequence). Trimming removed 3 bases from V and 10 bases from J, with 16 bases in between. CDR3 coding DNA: TGTGCCAGCAGTTTCTCAGGCAGTCATAGTCAGTACTTC. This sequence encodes CASSFSGSHSQYF.

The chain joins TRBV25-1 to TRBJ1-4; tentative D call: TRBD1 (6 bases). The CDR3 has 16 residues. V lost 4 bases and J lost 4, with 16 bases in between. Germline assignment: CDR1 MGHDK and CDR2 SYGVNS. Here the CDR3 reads CASSGATGRYNEKLFF. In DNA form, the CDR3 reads TGTGCCAGCAGTGGGGCCACAGGGCGGTATAATGAAAAACTGTTTTTT.

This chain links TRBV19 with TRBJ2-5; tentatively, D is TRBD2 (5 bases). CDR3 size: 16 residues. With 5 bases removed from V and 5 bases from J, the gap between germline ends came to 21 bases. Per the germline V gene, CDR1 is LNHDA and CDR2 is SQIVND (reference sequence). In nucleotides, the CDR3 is TGTGCCAGTAGTCCCGAGGTGGGCCCCAGGAGGGAGACCCAGTACTTC. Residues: CASSPEVGPRRETQYF.

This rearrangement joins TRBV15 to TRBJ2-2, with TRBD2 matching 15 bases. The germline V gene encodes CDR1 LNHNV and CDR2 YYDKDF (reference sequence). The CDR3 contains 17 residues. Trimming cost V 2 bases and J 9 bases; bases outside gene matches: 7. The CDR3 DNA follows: TGTGCCACCAGCAGAAAAGGACTAGCGGGAGGGTACCGGGAGCTGTTTTTT. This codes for CATSRKGLAGGYRELFF.